In its sample, the clone carrying this T cell receptor beta chain was seen a few times. The antigen is undetermined. This sample is drawn from a study of CD8 T cells in ankylosing spondylitis. Study-level results: Some of these motif variants have turned up before, in reports on reactive arthritis synovial fluid and blood. In ankylosing spondylitis blood, a motif of roughly eight highly homologous TCR beta variants appeared characteristic. From matched ankylosing spondylitis synovial fluid, disease-linked clones were reportedly recovered at significantly enriched levels.

Via MiXCR, TCRdb re-called the 5' RACE reads, giving one row per CDR3 protein. The sample contains fewer than 550,000 distinct CDR3 sequences, 5.3% of which appear only once. CDR3 size: 16 residues. V lost 0 bases and J lost 10, with 17 bases in between. Per germline, CDR1 SGDLS and CDR2 YYNGEE. The chain recombines TRBV9 with TRBJ1-6, with no clear D. This receptor was obtained from a male donor with ankylosing spondylitis. Sequencing used blood, either unsorted or a sorted T cell fraction (not recorded which). This CDR3 reads CASSVAEGTLHSPLHF. The DNA for the CDR3 is TGTGCCAGCAGCGTAGCTGAGGGCACTCTCCACTCACCCCTCCACTTT.